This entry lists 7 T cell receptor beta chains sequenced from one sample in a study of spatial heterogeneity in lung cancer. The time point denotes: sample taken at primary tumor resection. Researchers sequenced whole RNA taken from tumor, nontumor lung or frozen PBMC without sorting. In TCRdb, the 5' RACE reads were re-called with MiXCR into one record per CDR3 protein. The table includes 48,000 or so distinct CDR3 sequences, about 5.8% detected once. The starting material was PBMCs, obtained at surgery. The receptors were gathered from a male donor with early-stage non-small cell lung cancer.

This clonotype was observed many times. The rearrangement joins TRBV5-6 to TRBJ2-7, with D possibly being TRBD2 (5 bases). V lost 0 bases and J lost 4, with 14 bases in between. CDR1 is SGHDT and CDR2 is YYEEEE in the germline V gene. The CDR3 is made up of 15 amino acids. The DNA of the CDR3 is TGTGCCAGCAGCTTGGTGGCGGGTCTTAGGTACGAGCAGTACTTC. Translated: CASSLVAGLRYEQYF.

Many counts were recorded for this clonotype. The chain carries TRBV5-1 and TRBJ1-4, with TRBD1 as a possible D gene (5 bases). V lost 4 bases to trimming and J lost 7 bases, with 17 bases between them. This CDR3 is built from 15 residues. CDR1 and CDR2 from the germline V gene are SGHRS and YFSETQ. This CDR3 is CASSLRGEKGEKLFF. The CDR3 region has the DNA TGCGCCAGCAGCCTAAGAGGGGAGAAGGGTGAAAAACTGTTTTTT.

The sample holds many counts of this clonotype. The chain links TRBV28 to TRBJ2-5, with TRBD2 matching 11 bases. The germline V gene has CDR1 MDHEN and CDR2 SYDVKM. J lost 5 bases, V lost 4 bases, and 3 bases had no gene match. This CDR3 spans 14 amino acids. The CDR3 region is CASSSTSGKETQYF. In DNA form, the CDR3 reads TGTGCCAGCAGTTCGACTAGCGGGAAGGAGACCCAGTACTTC. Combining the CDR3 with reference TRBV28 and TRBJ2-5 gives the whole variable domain DVKVTQSSRYLVKRTGEKVFLECVQDMDHENMFWYRQDPGLGLRLIYFSYDVKMKEKGDIPEGYSVSREKKERFSLILESASTNQTSMYLCASSSTSGKETQYFGPGTRLLVL.

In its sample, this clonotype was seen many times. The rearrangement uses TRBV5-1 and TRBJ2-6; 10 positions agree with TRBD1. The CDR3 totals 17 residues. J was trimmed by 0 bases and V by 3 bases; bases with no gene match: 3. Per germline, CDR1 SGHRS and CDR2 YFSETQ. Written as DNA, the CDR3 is TGCGCCAGCAGCTCCGGGACAGGGGCCTCTGGGGCCAACGTCCTGACTTTC. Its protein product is CASSSGTGASGANVLTF.

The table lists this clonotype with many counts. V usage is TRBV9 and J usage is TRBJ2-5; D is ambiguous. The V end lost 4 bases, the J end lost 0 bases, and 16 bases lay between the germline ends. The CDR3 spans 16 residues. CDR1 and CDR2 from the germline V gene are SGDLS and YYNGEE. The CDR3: CASSPKGAVYQETQYF. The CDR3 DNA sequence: TGTGCCAGCAGCCCAAAGGGCGCCGTGTACCAAGAGACCCAGTACTTC.

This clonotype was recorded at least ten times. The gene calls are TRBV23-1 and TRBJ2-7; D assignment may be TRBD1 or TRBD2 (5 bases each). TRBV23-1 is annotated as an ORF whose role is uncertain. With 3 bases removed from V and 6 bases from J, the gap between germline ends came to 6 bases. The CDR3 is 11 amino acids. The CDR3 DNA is TGCGCCAGCAGTCAGGGGGTCGAGCAGTACTTC. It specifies CASSQGVEQYF.

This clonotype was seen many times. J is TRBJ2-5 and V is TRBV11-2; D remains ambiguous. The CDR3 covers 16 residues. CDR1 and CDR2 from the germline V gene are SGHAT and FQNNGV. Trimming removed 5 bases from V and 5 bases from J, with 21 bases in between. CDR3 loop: CASSLMGISTKETQYF. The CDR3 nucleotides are TGTGCCAGCAGCCTCATGGGTATCTCGACCAAGGAGACCCAGTACTTC.